These 2 T cell receptor beta chains came from one sample sequenced in a study of human T cells and chemical hapten exposure. Via MiXCR, TCRdb re-called the RACE reads, giving one row per CDR3 protein. The sample yields 95,000 to 150,000 distinct CDR3 sequences, approximately 11% seen once. Time point described: patch test 3, about 24 weeks after DPC sensitization. Treatment defined: therapeutic diphenylcyclopropenone sensitization with weekly scalp DPC. The sample here was whole blood, taken in connection with sensitization to the hapten diphenylcyclopropenone (DPC). Receptor source: a woman aged 45-59 years with alopecia areata. Some clones in this sample may be carry-over from other donors' samples.

This clonotype was recorded many times. The chain links TRBV5-1 to TRBJ2-5; 11 bases are shared with TRBD2. Losses at the gene ends were 1 base for V and 2 bases for J; bases not matched to a gene: 7. Germline V gene data show CDR1 as SGHRS and CDR2 as YFSETQ. This CDR3 is built from 17 residues. The CDR3 protein is CASSLSSGGASQETQYF. As DNA, the CDR3 is TGCGCCAGCAGCTTGAGTAGCGGGGGGGCGTCGCAAGAGACCCAGTACTTC.

Worth noting for this clonotype: At one of its ends the junction is not consistent with the germline gene, which may arise from a read error. The chain couples TRBV7-8 to TRBJ2-7; D ambiguous. The germline V gene has CDR1 SGHVS and CDR2 FQNEAQ. The CDR3 sequence is 13 residues long. CDR3 residues: CASSLGHSYEQYF. The CDR3 bases are TGTGCCAGCAGTTTAGGGCATAGCTACGAGCAGTACTTC. Complete variable domain (other parts from reference TRBV7-8 and TRBJ2-7): GAGVSQSPRYKVAKRGQDVALRCDPISGHVSLFWYQQALGQGPEFLTYFQNEAQLDKSGLPSDRFFAERPEGSVSTLKIQRTQQEDSAVYLCASSLGHSYEQYFGPGTRLTVT.